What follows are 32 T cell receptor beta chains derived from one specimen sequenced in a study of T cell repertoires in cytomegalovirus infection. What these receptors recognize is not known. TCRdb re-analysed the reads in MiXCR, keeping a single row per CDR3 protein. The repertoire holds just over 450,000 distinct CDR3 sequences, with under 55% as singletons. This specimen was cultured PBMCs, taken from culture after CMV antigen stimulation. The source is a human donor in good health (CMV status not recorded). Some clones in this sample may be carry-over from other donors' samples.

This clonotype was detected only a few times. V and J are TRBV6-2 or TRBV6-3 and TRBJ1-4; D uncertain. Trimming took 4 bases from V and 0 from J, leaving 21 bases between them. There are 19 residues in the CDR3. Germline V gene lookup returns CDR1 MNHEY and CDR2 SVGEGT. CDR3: CASSSKLKGGRSTNEKLFF. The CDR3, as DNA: TGTGCCAGCAGTTCCAAGCTGAAGGGAGGAAGATCAACTAATGAAAAACTGTTTTTT.

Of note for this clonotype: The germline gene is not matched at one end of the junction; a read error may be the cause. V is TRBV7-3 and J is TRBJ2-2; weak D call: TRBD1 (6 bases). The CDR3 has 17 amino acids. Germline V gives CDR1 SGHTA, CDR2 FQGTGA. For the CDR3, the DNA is TGTGCCGGCAGCTTATGGAGGACAGCGGACAAGGCTGGGGAGCTGTTTTTT. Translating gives CAGSLWRTADKAGELFF.

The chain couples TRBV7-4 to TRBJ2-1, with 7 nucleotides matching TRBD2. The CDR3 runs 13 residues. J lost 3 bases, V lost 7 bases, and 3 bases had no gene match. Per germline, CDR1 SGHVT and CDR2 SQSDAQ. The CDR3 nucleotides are TGTGCCAGCAAGGGGACTAACTACAATGAGCAGTTCTTC. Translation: CASKGTNYNEQFF.

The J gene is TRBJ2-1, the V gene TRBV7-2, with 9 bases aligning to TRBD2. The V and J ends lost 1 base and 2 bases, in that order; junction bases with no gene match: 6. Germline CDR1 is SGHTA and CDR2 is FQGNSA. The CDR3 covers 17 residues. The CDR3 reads CASSLVGGGATYNEQFF. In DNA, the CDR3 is TGTGCCAGCAGCTTAGTCGGCGGGGGGGCCACCTACAATGAGCAGTTCTTC. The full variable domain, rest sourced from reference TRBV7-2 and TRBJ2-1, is GAGVSQSPSNKVTEKGKDVELRCDPISGHTALYWYRQSLGQGLEFLIYFQGNSAPDKSGLPSDRFSAERTGGSVSTLTIQRTQQEDSAVYLCASSLVGGGATYNEQFFGPGTRLTVL.

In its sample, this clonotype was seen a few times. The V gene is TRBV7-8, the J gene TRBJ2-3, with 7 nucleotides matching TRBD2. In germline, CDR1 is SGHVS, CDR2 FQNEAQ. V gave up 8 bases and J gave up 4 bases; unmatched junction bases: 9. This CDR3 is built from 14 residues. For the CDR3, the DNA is TGTGCCAGCTCCCTAGCCCGGGGGGCAGATACGCAGTATTTT. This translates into CASSLARGADTQYF.

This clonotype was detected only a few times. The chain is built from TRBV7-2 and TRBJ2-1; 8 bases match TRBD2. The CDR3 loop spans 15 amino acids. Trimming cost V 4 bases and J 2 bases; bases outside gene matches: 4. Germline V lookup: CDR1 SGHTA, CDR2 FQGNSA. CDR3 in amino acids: CASSSRAGAYNEQFF. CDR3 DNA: TGTGCCAGCAGCTCCAGAGCGGGGGCCTACAATGAGCAGTTCTTC.

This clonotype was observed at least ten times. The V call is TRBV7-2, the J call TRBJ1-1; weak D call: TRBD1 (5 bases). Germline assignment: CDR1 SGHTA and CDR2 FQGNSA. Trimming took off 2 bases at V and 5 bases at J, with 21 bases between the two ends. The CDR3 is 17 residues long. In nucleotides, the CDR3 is TGTGCCAGCAGCTTAAGAGGGGCCGGTATCACTCATACTGAAGCTTTCTTT. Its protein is CASSLRGAGITHTEAFF. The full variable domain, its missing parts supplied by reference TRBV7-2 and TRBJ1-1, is GAGVSQSPSNKVTEKGKDVELRCDPISGHTALYWYRQSLGQGLEFLIYFQGNSAPDKSGLPSDRFSAERTGGSVSTLTIQRTQQEDSAVYLCASSLRGAGITHTEAFFGQGTRLTVV.

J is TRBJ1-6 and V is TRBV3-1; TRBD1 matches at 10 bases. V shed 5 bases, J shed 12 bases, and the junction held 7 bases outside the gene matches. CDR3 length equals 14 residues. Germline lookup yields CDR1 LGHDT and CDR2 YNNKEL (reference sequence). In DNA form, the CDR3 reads TGTGCCAGCAGCATGGACAGGGGGTCTCAACCCCTCCACTTT. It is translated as CASSMDRGSQPLHF.

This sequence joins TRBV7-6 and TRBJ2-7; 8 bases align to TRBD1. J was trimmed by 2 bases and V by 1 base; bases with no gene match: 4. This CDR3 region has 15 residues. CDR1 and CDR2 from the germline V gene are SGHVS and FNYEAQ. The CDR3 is CASSLGRTGPYEQYF. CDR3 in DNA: TGTGCCAGCAGCTTAGGGCGGACAGGGCCCTACGAGCAGTACTTC.

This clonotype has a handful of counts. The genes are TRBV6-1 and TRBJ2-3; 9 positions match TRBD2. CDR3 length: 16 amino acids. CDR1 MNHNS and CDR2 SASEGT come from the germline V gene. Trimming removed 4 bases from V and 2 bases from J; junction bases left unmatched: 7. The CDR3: CASSVWRGGITDTQYF. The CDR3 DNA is TGTGCCAGCAGTGTGTGGCGGGGGGGAATCACAGATACGCAGTATTTT.

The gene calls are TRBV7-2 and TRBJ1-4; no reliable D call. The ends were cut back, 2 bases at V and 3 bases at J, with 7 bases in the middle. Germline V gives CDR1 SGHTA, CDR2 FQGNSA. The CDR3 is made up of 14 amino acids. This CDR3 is CASSLSGSNEKLFF. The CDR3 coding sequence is TGTGCCAGCAGCTTATCCGGATCTAATGAAAAACTGTTTTTT.

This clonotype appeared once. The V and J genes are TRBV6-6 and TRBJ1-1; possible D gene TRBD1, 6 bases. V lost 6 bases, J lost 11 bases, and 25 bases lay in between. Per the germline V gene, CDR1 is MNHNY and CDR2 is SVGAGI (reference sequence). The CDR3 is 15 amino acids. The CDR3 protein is CASSLLPGADFGAFF. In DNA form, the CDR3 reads TGTGCCAGCAGCCTACTGCCAGGGGCTGACTTTGGGGCTTTCTTT.

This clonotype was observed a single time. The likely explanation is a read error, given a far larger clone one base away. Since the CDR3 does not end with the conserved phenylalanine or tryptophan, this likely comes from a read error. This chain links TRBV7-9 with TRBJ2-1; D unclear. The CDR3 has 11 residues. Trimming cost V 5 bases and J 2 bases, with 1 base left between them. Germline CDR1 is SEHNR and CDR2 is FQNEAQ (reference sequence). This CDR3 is CASSPYNEQFL. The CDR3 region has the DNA TGTGCCAGCAGCCCCTACAATGAGCAGTTCTTA.

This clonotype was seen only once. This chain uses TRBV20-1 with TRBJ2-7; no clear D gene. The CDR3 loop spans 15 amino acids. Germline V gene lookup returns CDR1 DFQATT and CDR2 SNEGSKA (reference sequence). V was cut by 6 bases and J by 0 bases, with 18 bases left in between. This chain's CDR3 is CSATLKGYGSYEQYF. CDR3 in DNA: TGCAGTGCCACCCTAAAGGGCTACGGCTCCTACGAGCAGTACTTC.

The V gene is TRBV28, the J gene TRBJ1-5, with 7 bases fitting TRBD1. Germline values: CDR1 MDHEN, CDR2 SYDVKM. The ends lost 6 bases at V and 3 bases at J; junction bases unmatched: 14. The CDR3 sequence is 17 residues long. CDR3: CASSPLEGAATNQPQHF. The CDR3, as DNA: TGTGCCAGCAGCCCCTTAGAGGGGGCAGCAACCAATCAGCCCCAGCATTTT.

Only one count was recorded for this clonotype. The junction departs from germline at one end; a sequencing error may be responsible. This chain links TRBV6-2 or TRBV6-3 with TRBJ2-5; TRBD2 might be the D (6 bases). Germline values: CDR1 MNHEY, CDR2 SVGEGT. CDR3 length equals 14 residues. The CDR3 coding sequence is TGTGCCAGCAGATACTCCGGGGGCCAAGAGACCCAGTACTTC. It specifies CASRYSGGQETQYF.

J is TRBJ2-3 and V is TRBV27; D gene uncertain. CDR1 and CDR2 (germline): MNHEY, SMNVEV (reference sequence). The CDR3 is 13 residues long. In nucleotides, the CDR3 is TGTGTGACCAGCCTGACCTACACAGATACGCAGTATTTT. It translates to CVTSLTYTDTQYF.

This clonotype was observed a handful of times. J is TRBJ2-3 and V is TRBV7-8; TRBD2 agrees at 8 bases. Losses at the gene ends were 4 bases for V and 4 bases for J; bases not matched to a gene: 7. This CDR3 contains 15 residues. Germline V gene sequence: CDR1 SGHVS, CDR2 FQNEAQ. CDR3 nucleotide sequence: TGTGCCAGCAGCTCCCGGGGGGGCGGGGCAGATACGCAGTATTTT. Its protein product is CASSSRGGGADTQYF.

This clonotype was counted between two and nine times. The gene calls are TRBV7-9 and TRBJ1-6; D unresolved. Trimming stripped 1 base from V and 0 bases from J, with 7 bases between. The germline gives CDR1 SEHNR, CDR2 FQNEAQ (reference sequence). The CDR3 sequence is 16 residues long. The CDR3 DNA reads TGTGCCAGCAGCTTAGAAGAAAGCTCCTATAATTCACCCCTCCACTTT. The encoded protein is CASSLEESSYNSPLHF.

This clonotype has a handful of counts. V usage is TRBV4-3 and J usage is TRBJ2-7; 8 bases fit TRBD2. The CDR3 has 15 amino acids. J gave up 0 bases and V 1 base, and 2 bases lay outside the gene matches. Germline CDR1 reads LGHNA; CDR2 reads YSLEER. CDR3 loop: CASSQVTSGSYEQYF. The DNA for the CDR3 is TGCGCCAGCAGCCAAGTTACTAGCGGCTCCTACGAGCAGTACTTC.

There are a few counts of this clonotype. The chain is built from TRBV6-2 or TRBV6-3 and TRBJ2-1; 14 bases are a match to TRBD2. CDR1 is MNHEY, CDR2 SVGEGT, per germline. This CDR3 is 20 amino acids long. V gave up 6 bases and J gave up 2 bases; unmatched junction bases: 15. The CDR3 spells CASRDSWSGGLAGAYNEQFF. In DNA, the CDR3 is TGTGCCAGCAGAGACTCTTGGTCAGGGGGACTAGCGGGAGCCTACAATGAGCAGTTCTTC.

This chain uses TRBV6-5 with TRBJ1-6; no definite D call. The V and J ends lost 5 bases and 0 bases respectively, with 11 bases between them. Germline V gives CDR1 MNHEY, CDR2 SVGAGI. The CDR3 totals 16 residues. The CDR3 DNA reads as TGTGCCAGCAGTCGCGGCGGCGGCTCCTATAATTCACCCCTCCACTTT. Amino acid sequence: CASSRGGGSYNSPLHF.

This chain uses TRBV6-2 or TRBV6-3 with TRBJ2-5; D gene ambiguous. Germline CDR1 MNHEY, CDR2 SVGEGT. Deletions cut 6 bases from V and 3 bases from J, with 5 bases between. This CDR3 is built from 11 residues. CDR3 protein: CASRTKETQYF. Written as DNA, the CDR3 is TGTGCCAGCAGGACAAAAGAGACCCAGTACTTC.

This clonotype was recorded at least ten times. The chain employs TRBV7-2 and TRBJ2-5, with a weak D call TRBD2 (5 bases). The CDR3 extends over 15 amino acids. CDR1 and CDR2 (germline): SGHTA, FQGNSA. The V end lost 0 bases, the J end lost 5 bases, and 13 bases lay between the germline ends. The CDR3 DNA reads TGTGCCAGCAGCTTAGCGAGGGAGCTAGGGGAGACCCAGTACTTC. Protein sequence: CASSLARELGETQYF.

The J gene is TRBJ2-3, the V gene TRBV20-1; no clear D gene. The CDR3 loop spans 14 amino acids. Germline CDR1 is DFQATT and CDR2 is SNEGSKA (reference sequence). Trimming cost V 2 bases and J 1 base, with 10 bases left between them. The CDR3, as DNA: TGCAGTGCTAGATTGCCCGGCCGCACAGATACGCAGTATTTT. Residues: CSARLPGRTDTQYF.

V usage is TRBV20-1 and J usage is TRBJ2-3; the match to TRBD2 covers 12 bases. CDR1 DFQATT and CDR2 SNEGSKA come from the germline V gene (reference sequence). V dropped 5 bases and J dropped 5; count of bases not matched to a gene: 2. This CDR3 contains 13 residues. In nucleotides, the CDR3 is TGCAGTGCTCCTAGCGGGGGGGAAGATACGCAGTATTTT. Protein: CSAPSGGEDTQYF.

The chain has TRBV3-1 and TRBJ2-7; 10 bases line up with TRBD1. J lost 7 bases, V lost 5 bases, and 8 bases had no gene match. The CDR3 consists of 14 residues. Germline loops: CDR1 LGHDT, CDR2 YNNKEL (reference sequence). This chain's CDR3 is CASSSPGTGEEQYF. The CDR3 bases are TGTGCCAGCAGCTCCCCCGGGACAGGGGAAGAGCAGTACTTC.

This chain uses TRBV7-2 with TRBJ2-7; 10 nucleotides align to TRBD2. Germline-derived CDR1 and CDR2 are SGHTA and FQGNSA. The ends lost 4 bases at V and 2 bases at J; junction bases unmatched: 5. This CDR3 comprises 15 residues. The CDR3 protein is CASSSKREGTYEQYF. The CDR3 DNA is TGTGCCAGCAGCTCAAAGCGGGAGGGCACCTACGAGCAGTACTTC. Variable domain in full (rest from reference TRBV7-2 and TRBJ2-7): GAGVSQSPSNKVTEKGKDVELRCDPISGHTALYWYRQSLGQGLEFLIYFQGNSAPDKSGLPSDRFSAERTGGSVSTLTIQRTQQEDSAVYLCASSSKREGTYEQYFGPGTRLTVT.

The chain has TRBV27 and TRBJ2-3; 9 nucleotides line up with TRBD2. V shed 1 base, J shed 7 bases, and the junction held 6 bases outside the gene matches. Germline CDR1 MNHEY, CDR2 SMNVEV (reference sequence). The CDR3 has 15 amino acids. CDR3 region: CASSLYGGGANTQYF. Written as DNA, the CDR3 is TGTGCCAGCAGTTTATACGGCGGGGGGGCCAATACGCAGTATTTT.

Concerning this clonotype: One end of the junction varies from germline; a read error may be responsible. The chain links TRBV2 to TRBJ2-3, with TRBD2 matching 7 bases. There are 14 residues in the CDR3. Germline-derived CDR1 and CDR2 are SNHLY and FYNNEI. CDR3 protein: CATTRGLPTDTQYF. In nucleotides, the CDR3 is TGCGCTACCACGAGGGGACTACCCACAGATACGCAGTATTTT.

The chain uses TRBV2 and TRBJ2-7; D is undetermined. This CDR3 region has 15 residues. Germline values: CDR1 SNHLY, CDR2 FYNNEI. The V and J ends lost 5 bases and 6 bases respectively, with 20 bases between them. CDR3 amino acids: CASSLRLRFDSEQYF. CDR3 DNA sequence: TGTGCCAGCAGTCTGCGACTGCGTTTCGATTCCGAGCAGTACTTC.

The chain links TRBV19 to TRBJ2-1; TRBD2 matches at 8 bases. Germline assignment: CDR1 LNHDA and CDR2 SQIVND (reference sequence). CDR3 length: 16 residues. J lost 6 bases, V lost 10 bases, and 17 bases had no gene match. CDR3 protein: CATSRVGTRRSNEQFF. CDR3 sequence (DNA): TGTGCCACCTCCCGGGTAGGGACTAGACGTTCCAATGAGCAGTTCTTC.